The source of this T cell receptor (beta chain) is a study of cytomegalovirus exposure and HLA in healthy donors. General observations from the study: Among donors in an Asian-associated ancestry cluster, a later analysis reportedly found fewer N-insertions than the roughly 680-donor mean.

This CDR3 spans 16 amino acids. The V gene end was trimmed by 5 bases and the J gene end by 6 bases; junction bases not matched to a gene: 12. Germline loops: CDR1 SGHNT, CDR2 YENEEA. To note about this clone: Its antigen is undetermined.

Amplification used 60 Vbeta primers and 13 Jbeta primers. Data came from immunoSEQ multiplex PCR; TCRdb stores just in-frame clones and leaves some out. The table records about 110,000 clones, about 70% of them present only once. The origin of this receptor is a man aged 45-65 years in good health and CMV-seropositive. The chain employs TRBV11-3 and TRBJ2-2, with TRBD2 matching 7 bases. Sequencing was carried out using PBMCs. CDR3 in amino acids: CASSPLAGVSAGELFF. In DNA, the CDR3 is TGTGCCAGCAGCCCTTTGGCGGGAGTTTCGGCCGGGGAGCTGTTTTTT.